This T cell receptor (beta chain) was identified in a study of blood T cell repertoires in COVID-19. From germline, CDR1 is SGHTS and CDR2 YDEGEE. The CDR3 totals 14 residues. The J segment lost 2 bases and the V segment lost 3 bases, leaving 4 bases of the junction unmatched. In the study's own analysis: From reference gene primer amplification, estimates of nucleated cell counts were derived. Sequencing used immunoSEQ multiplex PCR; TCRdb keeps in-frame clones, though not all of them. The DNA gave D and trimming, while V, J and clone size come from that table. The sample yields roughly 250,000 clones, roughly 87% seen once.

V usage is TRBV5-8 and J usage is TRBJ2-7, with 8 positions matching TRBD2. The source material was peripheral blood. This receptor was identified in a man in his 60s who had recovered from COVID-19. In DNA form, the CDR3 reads TGTGCCAGCAGCTACGGACTAGCCACCTACGAGCAGTACTTC. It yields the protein CASSYGLATYEQYF.